One T cell receptor (beta chain) is described in this entry. Its antigen remains undetermined. No much larger clone exists at a distance of one base, and base qualities are not known. The cohort comprised around 700 healthy bone marrow donors. All cohort members were sampled while nominally healthy, although unrecorded immune exposures were likely present. The donor was CMV seronegative and was included in the group of around 320 seronegative cohort members. Every donor gave a peripheral blood sample, and the peripheral blood mononuclear cells from that sample were used for TCR beta sequencing. The Qiagen DNeasy Blood Extraction Kit was used to extract genomic DNA from the blood cell samples. The library relied on the immunoSEQ multiplex PCR assay. For the multiplex PCR, a mixture combining 60 forward primers for TCR Vbeta segments and 13 reverse primers for TCR Jbeta segments was used. A multiplex PCR assay on genomic DNA amplified the CDR3 region of rearranged TCR beta genes. On the Illumina HiSeq System, the amplified TCR beta libraries were sequenced as 87-base-pair reads. In the source study's methods: A later analysis counted some 74 million unique TCR beta chains across the 550 to 800 repertoires, and around 9.9 million of these chains were shared by at least two donors. A nearest-neighbor algorithm error-corrected the raw reads and collapsed the reads into unique sequences, merging closely related sequences to remove PCR and sequencing errors. To assign V, D and J gene segments, CDR3 sequences were aligned to IMGT reference sequences. For a sequence to be retained, a match of at least six nucleotides to both a V gene segment and a J gene segment was required. A rearrangement counted as productive if the CDR3 had no stop codons and remained in frame with V and J, and every other rearrangement counted as non-productive. Following IMGT convention, CDR3 was defined as the stretch from the second conserved V-encoded cysteine up to the conserved J-encoded phenylalanine. In an earlier analysis of around 570 of the donors, sequences lacking an unambiguous match to a single V gene segment were excluded. An earlier analysis of approximately 590 of the donors called V segments functional above 56.7% productive rearrangements and segregating when the between-donor standard deviation exceeded 5%. To diagnose cytomegalovirus status from the catalog of TCR beta chain sequences, a statistical classification framework was built. V and J gene assignment, in a later analysis, came from comparing TCR nucleotide sequences with IMGT/GENE-DB human TR gene sequences. A later analysis assigned CDR3 sequences and most-parsimonious VDJ recombination scenarios with the TCRdist pipeline. A later analysis defined each TCR beta chain by its CDR3 amino acid sequence plus V-gene family, and excluded reads lacking a unique V-gene family. As a way to deal with suspected cross-contamination and a sequencing artifact, a later analysis dropped more than 500 nucleotide sequences that were highly shared and had low generation probability. A later analysis calculated a clonal expansion index for each public chain from normalized within-repertoire ranks of inferred template counts. In a later analysis, generation probabilities were computed using a VDJ recombination model fitted to out-of-frame rearrangements, and the results were checked against IGoR. In a later analysis, TCR-TCR, TCR-HLA and TCR-CMV co-occurrence was scored with hypergeometric tests, and a repertoire-size bias correction was applied to TCR pairs. To estimate false discovery rates, a later analysis permuted the HLA or CMV assignments 20 times. In a later analysis, co-occurring TCRs were grouped using DBSCAN, with TCRdist sequence similarity added in when clustering inside HLA-allele-positive subsets. Repertoires with fewer than 30,000 or more than 120,000 public chains were left out of co-occurrence clustering, as were five repertoires with anomalous nucleotide sharing. The immuneACCESS repertoire file appears here via TCRdb, limited to in-frame rearrangements. These files lack a portion of the clones; in checked studies, under half of the deficit traces to unresolved V genes, and the cause of the others is not known. That table furnishes V, J and clone size, whereas the DNA furnished D and trimming. This sample gives 150,000 to 200,000 clones in total; around 76% of them show up just once. Roughly 1.9% of the sample is in the top ten clones.

The entry originates in a study of cytomegalovirus exposure and HLA in healthy donors (dated by TCRdb to 2016 to 2017). The study in broad terms: According to an earlier analysis of 587 of the donors, about 179 million T cells yielded roughly 100 million unique TCR beta sequences and about 280 Gb of sequence data. A later genetic analysis took genome-wide SNP genotypes for about three fifths of the 666 donors and used that subset as a discovery cohort. A separate validation cohort of 100 to 150 different subjects was used in addition to the 666-subject first cohort. Typing coverage differed by locus: A, B, C, DRB1 and DQB1 were typed in about 629-630 donors, DQA1 in about 560, DPA1 in around 600, and DPB1 in 400 to 480. Roughly 5 DR-DQ haplotypes were handled as single units for association and clustering because linkage in the cohort was strong. High-throughput TCR immunosequencing, statistical association of individual TCRs with disease status, and machine learning were combined to predict cytomegalovirus infection status. Of the 350 to 450 genotyped donors, approximately 81% were placed in the genetic ancestry cluster associated with self-reported Caucasian donors. The study was designed to test whether signatures of past pathogen exposure could be identified by cataloging public T cell receptors. Among a few hundred genotyped donors of the cohort, an average of around 240,000 unique TCR beta nucleotide sequences were sequenced per donor, roughly a sixth of them non-productive. HLA typing included class I and class II loci at four-digit resolution. Donor age, sex, ethnicity and CMV serostatus were compiled together with the repertoire data. An early release covering approximately 600 HLA-typed donors comprised around 300 gigabases of sequencing data and 85 million or so unique TCR sequences. The later analysis used no new phenotypic data to find candidate immune exposures, relying instead on TCR beta sequences and their occurrence across donors. An earlier analysis of around 640 of the donors used high-throughput TCR beta sequencing to judge whether each TCR beta V gene segment behaved as functional or pseudogenic. Every repertoire in the discovery cohort had been generated on one and the same sequencing platform. A later analysis re-analyzed previously published TCR beta repertoires from 550 to 700 donors and added high-resolution HLA genotyping to study TCR occurrence patterns. The study profiled the T cell repertoires of fewer than 850 subjects by immunosequencing and related them to cytomegalovirus serostatus.

What the work shows at the level of the full study, not this receptor alone: In vitro tests confirmed that a few of the cytomegalovirus-associated TCR beta chains recognize cytomegalovirus antigens. In a later analysis, HLA-associated TCR beta chains were found to be more clonally expanded and to have lower generation probabilities than equally common non-associated chains. According to a later analysis, parvovirus B19, influenza, CMV and Epstein-Barr virus appeared linked to several top co-occurrence clusters. Most CMV-associated TCR beta chains appeared to be HLA-restricted in a later analysis, and the HLA associations seemed to be driven largely by CMV exposure. Because counts were too low, seventeen rarely observed V segments, including chromosome 9 orphons, were excluded from the earlier analysis of several hundred of the donors. The study listed 164 TCR beta chains as associated with cytomegalovirus. A cluster of highly shared sequence variants was judged likely to represent a technical artifact of the sequencing pipeline. In an earlier analysis of approximately 600 of the donors, most TCR beta V segments were observed in productive rearrangements about 90% or about 30% of the time, broadly matching IMGT annotations. The authors suggested that the approach could potentially be generalized to other disease states and immunological phenotypes. Linkage disequilibrium might explain the correlated functional status among segregating V segments, but an unknown experimental factor could not be ruled out. In a later analysis, the rate of TCR association differed among HLA loci, with DRB1 alleles having the most associated TCRs and HLA-C alleles having the fewest. An association between a missense DCLRE1C variant and V-gene and J-gene trimming of TCR beta chains was found in a later genetic analysis and replicated in an independent cohort. At a false discovery rate of 0.05, a later analysis linked 15,000 to 20,000 TCR beta sequences to specific HLA alleles. Because HLA typing was missing for some donors at each locus, association tests included only the typed subset. According to a later genetic analysis, donors in an Asian-associated ancestry cluster had fewer N-insertions in productive TCRs than the approximately 610-donor mean. A further reported finding was that TCR beta sequences accurately predicted the HLA-A and HLA-B alleles for most subjects in the first cohort. Immune exposure information for the cohort was limited to CMV serostatus. Roughly uniform sequencing depth across donors was assumed in presence/absence analyses, although this assumption may not hold. Across donors, most TCR sequences were observed very rarely, whereas some public TCRs were present in many individuals. When HLA alleles, especially DR and DQ, strongly co-occurred, TCR associations were difficult to assign to individual alleles. The classifier was reported to diagnose cytomegalovirus status with high specificity and sensitivity in both the original cohort and the validation cohort. The cohort was sequenced for TCR beta chains only, and without alpha or paired-chain data the features that could be detected were limited.

The sequenced sample consisted of PBMCs. The sequence was collected from a female donor in good health and CMV-seronegative.

The sequenced DNA: TGTGCCAGCAGGGGGAGGGCTGGAAACACCATATATTTT. It codes for CASRGRAGNTIYF. In this chain, TRBV6-1 is recombined with TRBJ1-3, with no D gene named confidently. The CDR3 measures 13 amino acids from cysteine to phenylalanine. CDR3 DNA only is kept here, 39 bases in frame from base 1. According to the germline V gene, CDR1 reads MNHNS and CDR2 reads SASEGT. V is shortened by 6 bases, J by 2 bases, and the region joining them spans 8 bases.